Following are 6 T cell receptor beta chains from one sample sequenced in a study of spatial heterogeneity in lung cancer. Study-level results: The number of expanded tumor alpha and beta chains correlated with mutation number.

A single record per CDR3 protein comes from TCRdb applying MiXCR to the 5' RACE reads. In the table there are about 300 distinct CDR3 sequences, around half of which are singletons. No antigens are known for them. Regarding time point: sample taken at primary tumor resection. Sequencing was performed on lung tumor tissue, taken at surgery. The receptors originated from a male donor with early-stage non-small cell lung cancer.

Comments on this clonotype: This beta chain turned up in a library designed for alpha chains; as an off-target read, its abundance says little. The J gene is TRBJ2-7, the V gene TRBV29-1; 10 bases map to TRBD1. The V segment lost 4 bases and the J segment 2 bases; nucleotides outside the gene matches: 2. The CDR3 has 13 amino acids. Germline CDR1 and CDR2: SQVTM and ANQGSEA. The CDR3 loop reads CSVGTGGAYEQYF. In DNA form, the CDR3 reads TGCAGCGTTGGGACAGGGGGAGCCTACGAGCAGTACTTC.

Details on this clonotype: This beta chain came through as a stray read in a library set up for alpha chains, and its size says little. The chain has TRBV5-5 and TRBJ2-1; D is uncertain. V was cut by 0 bases and J by 8 bases, with 15 bases left in between. Germline CDR1 and CDR2: SGHKS and YYEKEE (reference sequence). The CDR3 length is 15 residues. In DNA form, the CDR3 reads TGTGCCAGCAGCTTGGTTCACCAGGTTGAATATGAGCAGTTCTTC. Residues: CASSLVHQVEYEQFF.

Relative to its sample, this clonotype is hyperexpanded. In a library made to pick up alpha chains, this beta chain is a stray read with a size that means little. V is TRBV7-9 and J is TRBJ2-2; unclear D gene. Germline V CDR1 and CDR2: SEHNR, FQNEAQ (reference sequence). There are 17 residues in the CDR3. The V and J ends lost 5 bases and 0 bases respectively, with 16 bases between them. CDR3 sequence: CASSRPRSGPNTGELFF. In DNA form, the CDR3 reads TGTGCCAGCAGCCGGCCAAGGTCGGGCCCGAACACCGGGGAGCTGTTTTTT.

As concerns this clonotype: Because the library targeted alpha chains, this beta chain is an off-target read whose size means little. CDR3 bases: TGTGCCAGCAGCCCCGACAGGGGCCCCAAAAACATTCAGTACTTC. This gives the protein CASSPDRGPKNIQYF. The chain uses TRBV6-5 and TRBJ2-4; the match to TRBD1 covers 8 bases. V lost 6 bases to trimming and J lost 2 bases; unmatched junction nucleotides: 6. This CDR3 is built from 15 residues. Germline CDR1 reads MNHEY; CDR2 reads SVGAGI.

About this clonotype itself: This beta chain is a stray read from a library made for alpha chains; its abundance is not meaningful. This chain links TRBV7-3 with TRBJ2-1, with TRBD2 identical over 9 bases. Germline trimming cut 3 bases from V and 6 bases from J; bases unmatched to any gene: 9. This CDR3 region has 16 residues. Germline V gene data show CDR1 as SGHTA and CDR2 as FQGTGA. CDR3 sequence: CASSFTGTSIVNEQFF. Written as DNA, the CDR3 is TGTGCCAGCAGCTTCACCGGGACTAGCATCGTCAATGAGCAGTTCTTC.

In regard to this clonotype: This beta chain appears as a stray read in a library generated for alpha chains; its size is not informative. The chain carries TRBV2 and TRBJ2-2; tentative D call: TRBD1 (6 bases). Germline V gene sequence: CDR1 SNHLY, CDR2 FYNNEI. The CDR3 loop spans 14 amino acids. V lost 4 bases and J 7 bases, leaving 13 bases between the germline ends. The CDR3 here is CASSVGQGYGELFF. The CDR3 DNA is TGTGCCAGCAGTGTCGGGCAGGGGTACGGGGAGCTGTTTTTT.